The present entry profiles one T cell receptor (beta chain) with its context. Its antigen is not known. These data belong to a study of shared clonotypes between healthy human individuals. Study observations and caveats: Across subsets, estimated richness was generally greater for naive than for memory populations. At large depth, rarefaction still showed sorted-subset sequencing to be incomplete.

Genomic DNA of every subset was divided equally among multiple immunoSEQ plates. This table comes from immunoSEQ multiplex PCR, and its TCRdb copy is limited to in-frame clones, with some not included. Among 650,000 to 700,000 clones, 80% to 95% were seen once, and the ten largest hold about a third. With CCR7-negative CD45RA+ TemRA cells, CD45RO+ cells were combined in CD8 memory. Trimming took off 2 bases at V and 5 bases at J, with 13 bases between the two ends. Germline CDR1 is MNHEY and CDR2 is SVGAGI. The CDR3 consists of 15 residues. The TCR sequence derives from a man younger than 30 in good health. Some clones in this sample may be carry-over from other donors' samples. The source material was memory CD8+ T cells from PBMCs. Subset indicated: CD45RO+ cells pooled with CCR7-negative TemRA cells. The V gene is TRBV6-5, the J gene TRBJ2-1; D unresolved. DNA of the CDR3: TGTGCCAGCAGTTACCATAACCCATTAAACAATGAGCAGTTCTTC. Encoded protein: CASSYHNPLNNEQFF.